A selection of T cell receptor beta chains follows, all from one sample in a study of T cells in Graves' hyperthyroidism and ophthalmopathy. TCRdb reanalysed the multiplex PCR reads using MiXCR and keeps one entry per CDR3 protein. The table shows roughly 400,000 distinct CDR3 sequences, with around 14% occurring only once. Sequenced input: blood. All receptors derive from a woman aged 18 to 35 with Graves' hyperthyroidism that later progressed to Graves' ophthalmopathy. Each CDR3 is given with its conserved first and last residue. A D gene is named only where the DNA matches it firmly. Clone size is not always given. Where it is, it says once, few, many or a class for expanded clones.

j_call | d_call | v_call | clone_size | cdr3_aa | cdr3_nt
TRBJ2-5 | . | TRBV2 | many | CASSSEETQYF | TGTGCCAGCAGCTCGGAAGAGACCCAGTACTTC
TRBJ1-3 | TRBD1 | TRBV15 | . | CATSRTGASGNTIYF | TGTGCCACCAGTCGGACAGGGGCCTCTGGAAACACCATATATTTT
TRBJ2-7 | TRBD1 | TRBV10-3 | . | CAISTRTGSAERQYF | TGTGCCATCAGTACAAGGACAGGGTCTGCCGAACGGCAGTACTTC
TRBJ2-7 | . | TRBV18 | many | CASSPGGAVGEQYF | TGTGCCAGCTCACCAGGCGGGGCCGTCGGGGAGCAGTACTTC
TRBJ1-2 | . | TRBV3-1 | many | CASSQDNGYTF | TGTGCCAGCAGCCAAGATAATGGCTACACCTTC
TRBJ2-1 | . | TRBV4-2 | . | CASSQEDGGDEQFF | TGTGCCAGCAGCCAAGAGGACGGCGGCGATGAGCAGTTCTTC
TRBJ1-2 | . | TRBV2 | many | CASRVKDGYTF | TGTGCCAGCAGGGTTAAAGATGGCTACACCTTC
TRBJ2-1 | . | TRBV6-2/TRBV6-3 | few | CATTEDSSSYNEQFF | TGTGCCACTACGGAGGACTCGAGCTCCTACAATGAGCAGTTCTTC
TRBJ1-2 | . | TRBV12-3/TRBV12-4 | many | CASSSRRVLAARGYTF | TGTGCCAGCAGTTCCCGTAGAGTATTAGCAGCCAGGGGCTACACCTTC
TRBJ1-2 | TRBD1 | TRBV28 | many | CASSLSGQGEEGYTF | TGTGCCAGCAGTTTGTCGGGACAGGGTGAAGAAGGCTACACCTTC
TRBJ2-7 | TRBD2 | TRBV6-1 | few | CASSYGLAGVREQYF | TGTGCCAGCAGTTATGGGCTAGCGGGAGTTCGCGAGCAGTACTTC
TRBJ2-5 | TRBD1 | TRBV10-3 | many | CAISRAGTGPQETQYF | TGTGCCATCAGTCGAGCCGGGACAGGGCCGCAAGAGACCCAGTACTTC
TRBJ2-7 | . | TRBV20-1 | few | CSARYLAADSYEQYF | TGCAGTGCTAGATACCTAGCAGCTGACTCCTACGAGCAGTACTTC
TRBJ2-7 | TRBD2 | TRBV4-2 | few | CASSQDLLAGTYEQYF | TGTGCCAGCAGCCAAGATTTGCTAGCGGGAACCTACGAGCAGTACTTC
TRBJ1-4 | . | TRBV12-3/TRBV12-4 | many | CASSSTVATNEKLFF | TGTGCCAGCAGTTCGACAGTTGCAACTAATGAAAAACTGTTTTTT
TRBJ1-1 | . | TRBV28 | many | CASTLTGGNTEAFF | TGTGCCAGCACATTGACGGGGGGGAACACTGAAGCTTTCTTT
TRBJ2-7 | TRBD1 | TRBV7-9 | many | CASSHTTGGISYEQYF | TGTGCCAGCAGCCATACGACAGGGGGAATAAGCTACGAGCAGTACTTC
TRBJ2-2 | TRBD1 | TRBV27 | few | CATRMRSTGQGSNTGELFF | TGTGCCACCCGGATGAGGTCCACCGGACAGGGGTCGAACACCGGGGAGCTGTTTTTT
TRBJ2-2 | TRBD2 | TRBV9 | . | CASSVAGGSTGELFF | TGTGCCAGCAGCGTAGCGGGGGGAAGTACCGGGGAGCTGTTTTTT
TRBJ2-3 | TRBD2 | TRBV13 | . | CASSLGLAGGIFTDTQYF | TGTGCCAGCAGCCTGGGACTAGCGGGAGGGATTTTCACAGATACGCAGTATTTT
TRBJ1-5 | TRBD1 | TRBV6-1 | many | CASSTDRGQPQHF | TGTGCCAGCAGTACAGACAGGGGCCAGCCCCAGCATTTT
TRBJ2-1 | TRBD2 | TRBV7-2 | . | CASSTLREVRNEQFF | TGTGCCAGCAGCACCCTGCGGGAGGTAAGGAATGAGCAGTTCTTC
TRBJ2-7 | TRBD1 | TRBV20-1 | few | CSARDRGQEFYYEQYF | TGCAGTGCTAGAGATCGGGGACAGGAGTTTTACTACGAGCAGTACTTC
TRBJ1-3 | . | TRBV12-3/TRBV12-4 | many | CASSFGAGSGNTIYF | .
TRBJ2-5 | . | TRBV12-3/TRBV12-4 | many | CASSPPGRFQETQYF | TGTGCCAGCAGTCCCCCGGGCAGATTCCAAGAGACCCAGTACTTC
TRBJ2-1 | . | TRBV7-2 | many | CASSFFDSAIEQFF | TGTGCCAGCAGCTTCTTCGATAGCGCGATAGAGCAGTTCTTC
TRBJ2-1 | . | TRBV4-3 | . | CASSQDYNSQETQFF | TGCGCCAGCAGCCAAGATTATAACAGCCAAGAGACCCAGTTCTTC
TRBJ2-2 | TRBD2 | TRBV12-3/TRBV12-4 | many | CASSLSGGTGELFF | TGTGCCAGCAGTTTATCGGGGGGGACCGGGGAGCTGTTTTTT
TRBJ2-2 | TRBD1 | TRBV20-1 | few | CSARDLDRGQNTGELFF | TGCAGTGCTAGAGATCTTGACAGGGGGCAGAACACCGGGGAGCTGTTTTTT
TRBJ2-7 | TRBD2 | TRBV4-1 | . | CASSQDGTSGNYEQYF | TGCGCCAGCAGCCAAGATGGGACTAGCGGGAACTACGAGCAGTACTTC
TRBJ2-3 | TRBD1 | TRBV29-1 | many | CSVAEGAGTDTQYF | TGCAGCGTTGCAGAGGGGGCTGGCACAGATACGCAGTATTTT
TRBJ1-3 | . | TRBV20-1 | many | CSATRGGFGNTIYF | TGCAGTGCTACCCGCGGGGGTTTTGGAAACACCATATATTTT
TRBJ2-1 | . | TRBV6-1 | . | CASKATVSSYNEQFF | TGTGCCAGCAAGGCTACCGTAAGCTCCTACAATGAGCAGTTCTTC
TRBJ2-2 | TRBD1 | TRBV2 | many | CASSGQQKRFTNTGELFF | TGTGCCAGTTCGGGACAGCAAAAGCGCTTCACGAACACCGGGGAGCTGTTTTTT
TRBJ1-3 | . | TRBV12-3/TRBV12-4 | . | CASSLTGMVNTIYF | TGTGCCAGCAGTTTAACAGGGATGGTGAACACCATATATTTT
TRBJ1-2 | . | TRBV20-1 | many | CSARGQLGLIGGYTF | TGCAGTGCTAGAGGGCAACTCGGTTTGATCGGGGGCTACACCTTC
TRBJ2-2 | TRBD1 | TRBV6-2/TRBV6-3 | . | CASAASGTGEYGELFF | TGTGCCAGCGCCGCTTCCGGGACAGGGGAATACGGGGAGCTGTTTTTT
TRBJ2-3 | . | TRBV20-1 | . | CSGWADTQYF | TGCAGCGGGTGGGCAGATACGCAGTATTTT
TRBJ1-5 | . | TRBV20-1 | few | CSANTGTVATDTQHF | TGCAGTGCTAATACCGGGACGGTCGCCACAGATACGCAGCATTTT
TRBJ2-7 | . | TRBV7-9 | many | CASSLPLRTASSSYEQYF | TGTGCCAGCAGCTTACCGCTTAGGACAGCTTCTTCCTCCTACGAGCAGTACTTC
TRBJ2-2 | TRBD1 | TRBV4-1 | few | CASSHSTGTGAFGELFF | TGCGCCAGCAGCCATTCAACCGGGACAGGGGCCTTCGGGGAGCTGTTTTTT
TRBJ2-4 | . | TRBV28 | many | CASRLRGDKNIQYF | TGTGCCAGCCGTCTCAGGGGAGACAAAAACATTCAGTACTTC
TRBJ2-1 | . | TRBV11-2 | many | CASSPAGFVQFF | TGTGCCAGCAGCCCTGCGGGGTTTGTGCAGTTCTTC
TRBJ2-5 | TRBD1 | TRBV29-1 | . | CSVFVPGQGSETQYF | TGCAGCGTTTTCGTCCCGGGACAGGGATCAGAGACCCAGTACTTC
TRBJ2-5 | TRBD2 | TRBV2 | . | CASATSGRAVETQYF | TGTGCCAGCGCCACTAGCGGGAGGGCTGTCGAGACCCAGTACTTC
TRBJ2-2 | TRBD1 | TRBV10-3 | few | CAISEAPRTGGRTGELFF | TGTGCCATCAGTGAGGCCCCCAGGACAGGGGGTCGGACCGGGGAGCTGTTTTTT
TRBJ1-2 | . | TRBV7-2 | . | CASSLVHGGYGYTF | TGTGCCAGCAGCTTAGTGCACGGTGGCTATGGCTACACCTTC
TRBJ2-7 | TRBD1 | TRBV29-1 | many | CSALGTGSSYEQYF | TGCAGCGCTCTCGGGACAGGGAGCTCCTACGAGCAGTACTTC
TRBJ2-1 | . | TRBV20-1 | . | CSARVKIGSNEQFF | TGCAGTGCTAGGGTCAAAATCGGTTCCAATGAGCAGTTCTTC